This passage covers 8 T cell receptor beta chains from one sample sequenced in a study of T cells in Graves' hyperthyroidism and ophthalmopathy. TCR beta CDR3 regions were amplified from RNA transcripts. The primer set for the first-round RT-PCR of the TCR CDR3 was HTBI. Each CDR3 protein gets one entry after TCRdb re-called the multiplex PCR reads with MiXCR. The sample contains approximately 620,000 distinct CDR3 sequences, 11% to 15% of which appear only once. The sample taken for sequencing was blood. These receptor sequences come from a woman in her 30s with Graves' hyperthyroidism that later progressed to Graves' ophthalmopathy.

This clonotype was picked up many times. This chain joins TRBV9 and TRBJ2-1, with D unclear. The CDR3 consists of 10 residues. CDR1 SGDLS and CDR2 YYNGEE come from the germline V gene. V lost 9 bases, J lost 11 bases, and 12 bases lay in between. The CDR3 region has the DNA TGTGCCATCCTAACTAAGAAGCAGTTCTTC. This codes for CAILTKKQFF. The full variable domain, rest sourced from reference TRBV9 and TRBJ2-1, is DSGVTQTPKHLITATGQRVTLRCSPRSGDLSVYWYQQSLDQGLQFLIQYYNGEERAKGNILERFSAQQFPDLHSELNLSSLELGDSALYFCAILTKKQFFGPGTRLTVL.

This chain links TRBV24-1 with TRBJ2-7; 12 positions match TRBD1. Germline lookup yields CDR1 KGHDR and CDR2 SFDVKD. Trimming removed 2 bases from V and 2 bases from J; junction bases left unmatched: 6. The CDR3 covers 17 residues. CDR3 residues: CATSDSSGQGAPYEQYF. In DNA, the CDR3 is TGTGCCACCAGTGATTCCTCGGGACAGGGGGCCCCCTACGAGCAGTACTTC.

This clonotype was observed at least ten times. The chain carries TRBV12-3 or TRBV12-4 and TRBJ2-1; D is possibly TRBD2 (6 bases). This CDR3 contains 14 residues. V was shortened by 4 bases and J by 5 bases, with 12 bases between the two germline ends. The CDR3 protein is CASSWRVRNNEQFF. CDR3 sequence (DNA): TGTGCCAGCAGTTGGAGGGTCCGAAACAATGAGCAGTTCTTC.

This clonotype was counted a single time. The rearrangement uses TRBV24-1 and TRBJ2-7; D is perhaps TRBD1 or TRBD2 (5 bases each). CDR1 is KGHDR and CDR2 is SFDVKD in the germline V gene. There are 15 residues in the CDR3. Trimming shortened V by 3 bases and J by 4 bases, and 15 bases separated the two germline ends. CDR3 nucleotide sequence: TGTGCCACCAGTGATGGGGAGAGAGGGACGTACGAGCAGTACTTC. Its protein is CATSDGERGTYEQYF.

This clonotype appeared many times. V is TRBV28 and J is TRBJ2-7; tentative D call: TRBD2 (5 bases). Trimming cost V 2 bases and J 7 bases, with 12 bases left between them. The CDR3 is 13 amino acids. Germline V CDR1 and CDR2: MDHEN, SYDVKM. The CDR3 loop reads CASSLGSMREQYF. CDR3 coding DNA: TGTGCCAGCAGTTTAGGGAGTATGAGGGAGCAGTACTTC.

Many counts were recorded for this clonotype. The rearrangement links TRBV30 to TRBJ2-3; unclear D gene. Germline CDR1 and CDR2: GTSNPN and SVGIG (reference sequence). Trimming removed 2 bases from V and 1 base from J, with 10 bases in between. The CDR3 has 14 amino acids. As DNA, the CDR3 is TGTGCCTGGAGTATCGGGTTGGGCACAGATACGCAGTATTTT. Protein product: CAWSIGLGTDTQYF. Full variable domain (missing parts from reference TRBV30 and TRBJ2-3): SQTIHQWPATLVQPVGSPLSLECTVEGTSNPNLYWYRQAAGRGLQLLFYSVGIGQISSEVPQNLSASRPQDRQFILSSKKLLLSDSGFYLCAWSIGLGTDTQYFGPGTRLTVL.

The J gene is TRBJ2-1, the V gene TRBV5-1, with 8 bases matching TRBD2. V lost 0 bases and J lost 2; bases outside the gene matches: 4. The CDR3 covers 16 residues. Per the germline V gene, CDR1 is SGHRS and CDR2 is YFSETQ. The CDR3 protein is CASSLVAGGAYNEQFF. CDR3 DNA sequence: TGCGCCAGCAGCTTGGTCGCCGGGGGGGCCTACAATGAGCAGTTCTTC.

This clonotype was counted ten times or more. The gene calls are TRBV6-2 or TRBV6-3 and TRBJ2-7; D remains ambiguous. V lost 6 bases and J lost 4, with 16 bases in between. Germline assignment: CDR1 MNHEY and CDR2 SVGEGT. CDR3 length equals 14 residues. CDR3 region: CASRNPNMGYEQYF. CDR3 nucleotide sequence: TGTGCCAGCAGGAACCCGAATATGGGGTACGAGCAGTACTTC.